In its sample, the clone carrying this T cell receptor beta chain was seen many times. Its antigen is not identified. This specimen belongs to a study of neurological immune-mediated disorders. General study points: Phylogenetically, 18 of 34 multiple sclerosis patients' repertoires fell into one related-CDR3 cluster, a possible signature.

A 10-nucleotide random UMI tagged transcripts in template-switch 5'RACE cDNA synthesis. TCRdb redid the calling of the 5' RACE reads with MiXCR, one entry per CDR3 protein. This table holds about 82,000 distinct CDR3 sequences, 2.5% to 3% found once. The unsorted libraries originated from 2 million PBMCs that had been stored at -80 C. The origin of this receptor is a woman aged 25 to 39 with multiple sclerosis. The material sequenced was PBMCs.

The CDR3 here is CASSLRGGGSGYEQYF. In DNA form, the CDR3 reads TGTGCCAGCAGCTTACGCGGGGGGGGCAGCGGGTACGAGCAGTACTTC. This rearrangement joins TRBV7-2 to TRBJ2-7, with 9 bases matching TRBD2. The germline V gene has CDR1 SGHTA and CDR2 FQGNSA. The CDR3 spans 16 residues. Germline trimming cut 2 bases from V and 4 bases from J; bases unmatched to any gene: 9. The variable domain in full, completed from reference TRBV7-2 and TRBJ2-7, reads GAGVSQSPSNKVTEKGKDVELRCDPISGHTALYWYRQSLGQGLEFLIYFQGNSAPDKSGLPSDRFSAERTGGSVSTLTIQRTQQEDSAVYLCASSLRGGGSGYEQYFGPGTRLTVT.